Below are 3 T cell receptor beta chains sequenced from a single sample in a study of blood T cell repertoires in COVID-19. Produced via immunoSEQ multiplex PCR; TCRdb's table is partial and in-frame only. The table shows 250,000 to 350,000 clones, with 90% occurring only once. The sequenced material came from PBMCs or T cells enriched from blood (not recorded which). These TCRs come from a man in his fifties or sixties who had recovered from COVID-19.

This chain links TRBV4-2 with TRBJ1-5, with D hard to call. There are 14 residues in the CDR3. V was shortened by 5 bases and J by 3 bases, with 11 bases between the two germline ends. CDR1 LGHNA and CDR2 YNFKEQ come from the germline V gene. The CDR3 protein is CASSGQAINQPQHF. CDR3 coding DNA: TGTGCCAGCAGCGGGCAGGCGATCAATCAGCCCCAGCATTTT.

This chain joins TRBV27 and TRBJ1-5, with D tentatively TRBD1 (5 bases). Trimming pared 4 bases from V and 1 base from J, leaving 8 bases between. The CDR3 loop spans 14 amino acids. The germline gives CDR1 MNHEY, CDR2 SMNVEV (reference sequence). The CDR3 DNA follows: TGTGCCAGCAGTTCAGGGTGGAGCAATCAGCCCCAGCATTTT. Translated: CASSSGWSNQPQHF.

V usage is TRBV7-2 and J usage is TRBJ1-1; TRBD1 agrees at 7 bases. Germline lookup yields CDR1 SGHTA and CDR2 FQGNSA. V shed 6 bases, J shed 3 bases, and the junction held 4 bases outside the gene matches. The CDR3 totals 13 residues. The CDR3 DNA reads TGTGCCAGCAGGGCACAGGGGTACACTGAAGCTTTCTTT. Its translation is CASRAQGYTEAFF.